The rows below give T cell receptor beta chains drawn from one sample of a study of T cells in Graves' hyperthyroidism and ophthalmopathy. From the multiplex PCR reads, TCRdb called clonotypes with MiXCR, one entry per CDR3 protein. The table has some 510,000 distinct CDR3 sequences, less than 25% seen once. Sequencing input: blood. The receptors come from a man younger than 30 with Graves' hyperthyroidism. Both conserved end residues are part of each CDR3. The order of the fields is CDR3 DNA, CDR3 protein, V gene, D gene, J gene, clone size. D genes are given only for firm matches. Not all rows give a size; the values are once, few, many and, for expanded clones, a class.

TGTGCCGTCTCGAAGGGACTAGCGGGTTCGAACACCGGGGAGCTGTTTTTT	CAVSKGLAGSNTGELFF	TRBV10-3	TRBD2	TRBJ2-2	many
TGTGCCAGCAGCCAAGAAGGCGGAAGCCGGTTCTACGAGCAGTACTTC	CASSQEGGSRFYEQYF	TRBV3-1	-	TRBJ2-7	-
TGTGCCAGCAGCTTAGCTAGGACACGGGCCTCTGGAAACACCATATATTTT	CASSLARTRASGNTIYF	TRBV7-8	-	TRBJ1-3	many
TGTGCCAGCAGTCAATCGGGACACTCCTACGAGCAGTACTTC	CASSQSGHSYEQYF	TRBV6-1	-	TRBJ2-7	few
TGTGCCAGCAGTTACTTGGGACAGGGGATGAACACTGAAGCTTTCTTT	CASSYLGQGMNTEAFF	TRBV6-5	TRBD1	TRBJ1-1	many
TGTGCCAGCAGAGGCACACTGACAGGGCTTAGCGGAAACACCATATATTTT	CASRGTLTGLSGNTIYF	TRBV6-4	TRBD1	TRBJ1-3	many
TGTGCCTATCCGGGACAGGCGATCTCTGGAAACACCATATATTTT	CAYPGQAISGNTIYF	TRBV27	TRBD1	TRBJ1-3	many
TGTGCCAGCAGTTACTCTGGGGGGGGCAATCAGCCCCAGCATTTT	CASSYSGGGNQPQHF	TRBV6-5	-	TRBJ1-5	many
TGTGCCAGCAGCTCCCGGGACAGTTCCAACACTGAAGCTTTCTTT	CASSSRDSSNTEAFF	TRBV12-3/TRBV12-4	TRBD1	TRBJ1-1	few
TGCAGTGCTAGAGATTACAGGGGACGCGAGACCCAGTACTTC	CSARDYRGRETQYF	TRBV20-1	TRBD1	TRBJ2-5	many
TGTGCCAGCAGTCCGCAGGAGGGCCCCGGCCAGCCCCAGCATTTT	CASSPQEGPGQPQHF	TRBV12-3/TRBV12-4	-	TRBJ1-5	-
TGTGCCAGCAGTGATCGAGGGACAGTAGGCATTCAGTACTTC	CASSDRGTVGIQYF	TRBV6-4	TRBD1	TRBJ2-4	-
TGTGCCAGCAGTTCTCGACGTAACACTGAAGCTTTCTTT	CASSSRRNTEAFF	TRBV27	-	TRBJ1-1	many
TGTGCCAGCAACAGGGGCTTTCAGGGTTTCGCTGAAGCTTTCTTT	CASNRGFQGFAEAFF	TRBV11-2	TRBD1	TRBJ1-1	many
TGTGCCAGCAGTTTATTCGGCAGGACGAGGAGTGATCAGCCCCAGCATTTT	CASSLFGRTRSDQPQHF	TRBV28	-	TRBJ1-5	many
TGTGCCAGCGGCAGGGGGCTTGGCTACACCTTC	CASGRGLGYTF	TRBV12-3/TRBV12-4	TRBD1	TRBJ1-2	many
TGTGCCAGCAGTGCCCCTAATCAAAGGGTGTCAACACGGGGCTACACCTTC	CASSAPNQRVSTRGYTF	TRBV6-1	-	TRBJ1-2	-
TGTGCCAGCAGACGGACAGGGGGTTCGTTTCCGTACGAGCAGTACTTC	CASRRTGGSFPYEQYF	TRBV6-1	TRBD1	TRBJ2-7	-
TGTGCCAGCAGACCGCGGGGAAGGGCGGACACTGAAGCTTTCTTT	CASRPRGRADTEAFF	TRBV25-1	-	TRBJ1-1	many
TGTGCCAGCTCACCTCGGACAGGGACTGGGGACACTGAAGCTTTCTTT	CASSPRTGTGDTEAFF	TRBV18	TRBD1	TRBJ1-1	-
TGTGCCAGCAAAGCGGTGCCCTACGAGCAGTACTTC	CASKAVPYEQYF	TRBV6-1	-	TRBJ2-7	many
TGCAGTGCGTGGACGGGCTACGAGCAGTACTTC	CSAWTGYEQYF	TRBV20-1	-	TRBJ2-7	many
TGTGCCAGTAGAGACAGGGAGGATGGCTACACCTTC	CASRDREDGYTF	TRBV27	TRBD1	TRBJ1-2	many
TGTGCCAGCAGACCCGACAGGGGGCGCTTGAACATTAAGTACTTC	CASRPDRGRLNIKYF	TRBV12-3/TRBV12-4	TRBD1	TRBJ2-4	-
TGTGCCAGCAGTCTACAGGGAAGGGGCAATCAGCCCCAGCATTTT	CASSLQGRGNQPQHF	TRBV2	-	TRBJ1-5	many
TGTGCCAGCAGCCCCCGGACAGGGGGCGCGCCCGGGGAGCTGGTTTTT	CASSPRTGGAPGELVF	TRBV11-2	TRBD1	TRBJ2-2	-
TGTGCGGGGGGCCGGGACACTGAAGCTTTCTTT	CAGGRDTEAFF	TRBV12-3/TRBV12-4	-	TRBJ1-1	many
TGTGCCAGCTGCGACGAATGGAGGACTGAAGCTTTCTTT	CASCDEWRTEAFF	TRBV6-5	-	TRBJ1-1	many
TGTGCCAGCAAACTCCCTCCGGGAGGAGAGTACTTC	CASKLPPGGEYF	TRBV6-1	TRBD2	TRBJ2-7	-
TGTGCCAGCAGTACCAATAGCAATCAGCCCCAGCATTTT	CASSTNSNQPQHF	TRBV6-1	-	TRBJ1-5	many
TGTGCCAGCAGTAAACAGGGCCCCTCAGGCGAGCAGTACTTC	CASSKQGPSGEQYF	TRBV28	-	TRBJ2-7	-
TGCAGTGCTCCACGGGACAACCAAGAGACCCAGTACTTC	CSAPRDNQETQYF	TRBV20-1	-	TRBJ2-5	-
TGTGCCAGCAGTTTAGCGCCGGTCTGGACATCAACTGGTGAGCAGTACTTC	CASSLAPVWTSTGEQYF	TRBV12-3/TRBV12-4	-	TRBJ2-7	many
TGTGCCAGCAGCTTAGAGGCGGCAGGGAATCAGCCCCAGCATTTT	CASSLEAAGNQPQHF	TRBV7-9	-	TRBJ1-5	few
TGCAGTGCTAGAGGCGACAGGGGTTGGACTGAAGCTTTCTTT	CSARGDRGWTEAFF	TRBV20-1	TRBD1	TRBJ1-1	-
TGTGCCAGCAGCCCTCGGGTCTCGGGAGAGACCCAGTACTTC	CASSPRVSGETQYF	TRBV12-3/TRBV12-4	-	TRBJ2-5	once